The 23 T cell receptor beta chains below come from one sample, sequenced in a study of blood T cell repertoires in COVID-19. Profiling relied on immunoSEQ multiplex PCR, and the TCRdb table lists in-frame clones only, not all of them. The sample lists fewer than 50,000 clones, 80% occurring once. The specimen was peripheral blood. The receptor source for this set is a man between 65 and 79 years old with acute or convalescent COVID-19.

The V and J genes are TRBV4-3 and TRBJ1-2; D call uncertain. Germline CDR1 reads LGHNA; CDR2 reads YSLEER. The CDR3 consists of 15 residues. Trimming cost V 0 bases and J 4 bases, with 12 bases left between them. CDR3 amino acids: CASSQESRGFYGYTF. CDR3 nucleotide sequence: TGCGCCAGCAGCCAAGAGAGTCGGGGATTCTATGGCTACACCTTC.

A few counts support this clone. The gene calls are TRBV18 and TRBJ2-1, with D possibly matching TRBD2 (5 bases). The CDR3 loop spans 17 amino acids. Germline assignment: CDR1 KGHSH and CDR2 LQKENI. V shed 2 bases and J shed 0 bases, with 14 bases lying between them. The CDR3 reads CASSPISRGHSYNEQFF. Here the CDR3 DNA reads TGTGCCAGCTCACCAATTAGTCGGGGTCACTCCTACAATGAGCAGTTCTTC.

This chain links TRBV5-4 with TRBJ1-2, with 8 bases that match TRBD1. Losses at the gene ends were 2 bases for V and 5 bases for J; bases not matched to a gene: 11. The CDR3 spans 16 residues. Per germline, CDR1 SGHNT and CDR2 YYREEE (reference sequence). Here the CDR3 DNA reads TGTGCCAGCAGCTTCGGGGGCGCGCGACAGGGGTATGGCTACACCTTC. This encodes CASSFGGARQGYGYTF.

The chain carries TRBV2 and TRBJ1-2; D is perhaps TRBD1 (5 bases). The ends were cut back, 0 bases at V and 5 bases at J, with 10 bases in the middle. The CDR3 sequence is 14 residues long. Germline lookup yields CDR1 SNHLY and CDR2 FYNNEI. The CDR3 region has the DNA TGTGCCAGCAGTGAAGCTGGCCGACAGTATGGCTACACCTTC. This encodes CASSEAGRQYGYTF.

The J gene is TRBJ1-2, the V gene TRBV24-1; D might be TRBD1 (5 bases). The CDR3 length is 13 residues. Trimming took 4 bases from V and 8 from J, leaving 13 bases between them. Germline V gene sequence: CDR1 KGHDR, CDR2 SFDVKD. CDR3 bases: TGTGCCACCAGTGACCCCGTGACAGAAGGCTACACCTTC. It yields the protein CATSDPVTEGYTF.

The V and J genes are TRBV7-2 and TRBJ1-1, with TRBD1 as a possible D gene (5 bases). Germline CDR1 SGHTA, CDR2 FQGNSA. The CDR3 sequence is 13 residues long. V was trimmed by 2 bases and J by 5 bases, leaving 9 bases between them. CDR3 protein: CASSLIGVTEAFF. DNA of the CDR3: TGTGCCAGCAGCTTAATAGGGGTTACTGAAGCTTTCTTT.

This chain's CDR3 is CASSSGQPNGNTIYF. As DNA, the CDR3 is TGTGCCAGCAGCTCAGGACAGCCGAATGGAAACACCATATATTTT. This sequence joins TRBV7-3 and TRBJ1-3; the D gene is possibly TRBD1 (6 bases). Germline CDR1 and CDR2: SGHTA and FQGTGA. V was cut by 4 bases and J by 3 bases, with 13 bases left in between. This CDR3 contains 15 residues.

The V gene is TRBV5-1, the J gene TRBJ2-7; TRBD1 aligns across 10 bases. Germline trimming cut 4 bases from V and 6 bases from J; bases unmatched to any gene: 10. Germline V CDR1 and CDR2: SGHRS, YFSETQ. The CDR3 is made up of 15 amino acids. The DNA for the CDR3 is TGCGCCAGCAGCCGAGCCTCGGGACAGGGGAGCGAGCAGTACTTC. Its translation is CASSRASGQGSEQYF.

The rearrangement links TRBV10-3 to TRBJ1-6; 9 bases align to TRBD1. V lost 4 bases and J lost 7; bases outside the gene matches: 5. Germline CDR1 reads ENHRY; CDR2 reads SYGVKD. The CDR3 is 15 amino acids. This CDR3 is CAISGSGTGNSPLHF. The CDR3 region has the DNA TGTGCCATCAGTGGGTCCGGGACAGGGAATTCACCCCTCCACTTT.

The chain couples TRBV18 to TRBJ2-3, with 13 nucleotides matching TRBD2. The CDR3 is 17 residues long. The germline V gene encodes CDR1 KGHSH and CDR2 LQKENI. Trimming at V came to 3 bases and at J to 1 base, leaving 4 bases not matched to a gene. The CDR3 is CASSPPGLAGGTDTQYF. The CDR3 DNA reads TGTGCCAGCTCACCTCCTGGACTAGCGGGGGGCACAGATACGCAGTATTTT.

The V gene is TRBV15, the J gene TRBJ1-2, with 7 positions matching TRBD1. The germline V gene encodes CDR1 LNHNV and CDR2 YYDKDF (reference sequence). Unmatched junction bases numbered 9, after V lost 0 bases and J lost 8 bases. The CDR3 has 15 residues. CDR3 sequence reads: CATSRDTRTGGGYTF. CDR3 in DNA: TGTGCCACCAGCAGAGACACCAGGACAGGCGGCGGCTACACCTTC.

The rearrangement uses TRBV7-2 and TRBJ2-3; unclear D gene. Trimming shortened V by 1 base and J by 2 bases, and 10 bases separated the two germline ends. The CDR3 has 15 residues. The germline gives CDR1 SGHTA, CDR2 FQGNSA. This CDR3 is CASSLGLGNTDTQYF. The CDR3 DNA reads TGTGCCAGCAGCTTAGGGCTGGGCAACACAGATACGCAGTATTTT.

This chain joins TRBV18 and TRBJ2-1, with TRBD1 as a possible D gene (6 bases). Trimming removed 8 bases at V and 10 bases at J, with 18 bases between. The CDR3 is made up of 13 amino acids. Germline V CDR1 and CDR2: KGHSH, LQKENI. Written as DNA, the CDR3 is TGTGCCAGCACCGCTCAGGGGACGGAGGAGCAGTTCTTC. Protein: CASTAQGTEEQFF.

The chain joins TRBV7-3 to TRBJ1-5; 10 bases fit TRBD1. Looked up from germline, CDR1 is SGHTA and CDR2 is FQGTGA. The CDR3 covers 19 residues. V dropped 6 bases and J dropped 4; count of bases not matched to a gene: 18. The CDR3 bases are TGTGCCAGCAGTGTAAAAAGGGACCCCGGGACAGGGGCTAATCAGCCCCAGCATTTT. Residues: CASSVKRDPGTGANQPQHF.

This clone was picked up one time. This rearrangement joins TRBV19 to TRBJ1-2; 10 bases align to TRBD1. V trimming: 7 bases; J trimming: 6 bases; junction bases outside the gene matches: 5. This CDR3 region has 13 residues. CDR1 is LNHDA, CDR2 SQIVND, per germline (reference sequence). CDR3 in amino acids: CASMGQGLDGYTF. CDR3 sequence (DNA): TGTGCCAGTATGGGACAGGGGCTTGATGGCTACACCTTC. The entire variable domain, with the rest obtained from reference TRBV19 and TRBJ1-2, is as follows: DGGITQSPKYLFRKEGQNVTLSCEQNLNHDAMYWYRQDPGQGLRLIYYSQIVNDFQKGDIAEGYSVSREKKESFPLTVTSAQKNPTAFYLCASMGQGLDGYTFGSGTRLTVV.

This clone turned up a few times. The chain is built from TRBV7-2 and TRBJ1-2; D not resolved. CDR3 length equals 15 residues. CDR1 is SGHTA, CDR2 FQGNSA, per germline. The ends were cut back, 4 bases at V and 0 bases at J, with 12 bases in the middle. The CDR3 sequence is CASSSFIGANYGYTF. The CDR3, as DNA: TGTGCCAGCAGCTCCTTCATAGGAGCTAACTATGGCTACACCTTC.

This chain links TRBV7-8 with TRBJ1-5, with D perhaps matching TRBD1 (5 bases). The CDR3 spans 16 residues. The V end lost 2 bases, the J end lost 5 bases, and 16 bases lay between the germline ends. From germline, CDR1 is SGHVS and CDR2 FQNEAQ. CDR3 in DNA: TGTGCCAGCAGCTTACCACCGGGGGGGAGAGATCAGCCCCAGCATTTT. This sequence encodes CASSLPPGGRDQPQHF.

In DNA form, the CDR3 reads TGTGCCAGCAGTATAACTAGCGGGGGGTCGACAGATACGCAGTATTTT. Translation gives CASSITSGGSTDTQYF. V and J are TRBV3-1 (or the pseudogene TRBV3-2) and TRBJ2-3, with 12 nucleotides matching TRBD2. Germline V gene lookup returns CDR1 LGHDT and CDR2 YNNKEL (reference sequence). The CDR3 runs to 16 residues. The trim removed 6 bases at V and 3 bases at J, leaving 7 bases unmatched.

This chain connects TRBV5-1 to TRBJ1-1; no clear D gene. The CDR3 extends over 15 amino acids. Germline V gene data show CDR1 as SGHRS and CDR2 as YFSETQ. V lost 0 bases, J lost 0 bases, and 9 bases lay in between. CDR3 sequence (DNA): TGCGCCAGCAGCTTGGATGGGCAGATGAACACTGAAGCTTTCTTT. Translated, it gives CASSLDGQMNTEAFF.

In its sample, this clone was seen many times. The gene calls are TRBV9 and TRBJ1-1, with D unresolved. Germline CDR1 is SGDLS and CDR2 is YYNGEE. Trimming removed 3 bases at V and 4 bases at J, with 10 bases between. There are 13 residues in the CDR3. This CDR3 reads CASSALVSTEAFF. In DNA, the CDR3 is TGTGCCAGCAGCGCCCTCGTGAGCACTGAAGCTTTCTTT.

V usage is TRBV10-2 and J usage is TRBJ2-3; weak D call: TRBD2 (6 bases). V lost 6 bases and J 0 bases, leaving 13 bases between the germline ends. The V gene's germline CDR1 is WSHSY and CDR2 SAAADI. CDR3 length: 15 residues. CDR3 amino acids: CASRPGAGSTDTQYF. CDR3 nucleotides: TGCGCCAGCAGGCCCGGCGCGGGGAGCACAGATACGCAGTATTTT.

The chain couples TRBV5-6 to TRBJ2-1; possibly TRBD1 for D (6 bases). CDR1 and CDR2 (germline): SGHDT, YYEEEE. Trimming took 2 bases from V and 9 from J, leaving 18 bases between them. The CDR3 is made up of 15 amino acids. CDR3 DNA: TGTGCCAGCAGCTTTCTGACAGGTGAAGGAGGTGAGCAGTTCTTC. This encodes CASSFLTGEGGEQFF.

The rearrangement links TRBV4-3 to TRBJ1-1; 7 bases line up with TRBD1. The germline V gene encodes CDR1 LGHNA and CDR2 YSLEER. V lost 0 bases and J lost 1; bases outside the gene matches: 5. There are 16 residues in the CDR3. The CDR3: CASSQDPTGPNTEAFF. CDR3 nucleotide sequence: TGCGCCAGCAGCCAAGACCCGACAGGGCCGAACACTGAAGCTTTCTTT.